These 5 T cell receptor beta chains were all obtained from the same sample, sequenced in a study of shared clonotypes between healthy human individuals. Assay: immunoSEQ multiplex PCR; the TCRdb copy retains only in-frame clones and omits some. This table holds about 1.1 million clones, about 84% found once. Sequenced: memory CD4+ T cells from PBMCs. Subset: CD45RA-negative fraction. The source of these receptors is a man younger than 35 in good health. Some clones in this sample may be carry-over from other donors' samples.

This clone was recorded once. This sequence joins TRBV5-1 and TRBJ1-1; D is unresolved. The germline gives CDR1 SGHRS, CDR2 YFSETQ. Trimming left V 9 bases short and J 2 bases short, with 20 bases between. The CDR3 sequence is 15 residues long. The CDR3 DNA is TGCGCCACCCGCGAAGGTCCAAGTGGAAACACTGAAGCTTTCTTT. Protein sequence: CATREGPSGNTEAFF.

This clone was seen only a few times. This chain links TRBV5-4 with TRBJ1-5, with D perhaps matching TRBD1 (5 bases). Germline lookup yields CDR1 SGHNT and CDR2 YYREEE (reference sequence). The CDR3 totals 13 residues. V was clipped by 3 bases and J by 5 bases, with 9 bases between them. Here the CDR3 DNA reads TGTGCCAGCAGCTGGGGACGAGATCAGCCCCAGCATTTT. Amino acid sequence: CASSWGRDQPQHF. The full variable domain, completed using reference TRBV5-4 and TRBJ1-5, is ETGVTQSPTHLIKTRGQQVTLRCSSQSGHNTVSWYQQALGQGPQFIFQYYREEENGRGNFPPRFSGLQFPNYSSELNVNALELDDSALYLCASSWGRDQPQHFGDGTRLSIL.

About this clone: This may be a read error, as it is one base from a much larger clone. Here the CDR3 DNA reads TGTGCCACCAGCAGCCCCGGGACAGGGAAGGAAAAACTGTTTTTT. It is translated as CATSSPGTGKEKLFF. This chain joins TRBV15 and TRBJ1-4, with TRBD1 identical over 9 bases. The CDR3 covers 15 residues. V dropped 3 bases and J dropped 8; count of bases not matched to a gene: 7. In germline, CDR1 is LNHNV, CDR2 YYDKDF (reference sequence).

The V call is TRBV5-1, the J call TRBJ2-7, with TRBD2 matching over 12 bases. J was trimmed by 4 bases and V by 1 base; bases with no gene match: 9. This CDR3 is built from 17 residues. CDR1 is SGHRS, CDR2 YFSETQ, per germline. Here the CDR3 DNA reads TGCGCCAGCAGCTTGTGGGCTAGCGGGAGGGCCAGGTACGAGCAGTACTTC. Residues: CASSLWASGRARYEQYF.

This clone was recorded many times. This sequence joins TRBV11-2 and TRBJ1-1, with D possibly being TRBD1 (5 bases). The CDR3 totals 13 residues. CDR1 is SGHAT and CDR2 is FQNNGV in the germline V gene. V was cut by 8 bases and J by 0 bases, with 10 bases left in between. CDR3 DNA: TGTGCCAGCGTGAGACAGCTGAACACTGAAGCTTTCTTT. Translating gives CASVRQLNTEAFF.